This T cell receptor (beta chain) derives from a study of blood T cell repertoires in COVID-19 (dated by TCRdb to the early 2020s). Concerning the study at large: Collaborator samples came from the United States, Italy and Spain and covered acute and convalescent phases of COVID-19. Deeply sampled blood TCRbeta repertoires from subjects exposed to, actively infected with, or recovered from COVID-19 were included in the dataset. Sample metadata almost always included a de-identified subject ID, COVID-19 status, age in years and sex. Where available, HLA class I and class II types were obtained from metadata supplied by the sample provider rather than from assay-based typing. The prospective study material was composed of cDNA or gDNA derived from T cells, B-cell-depleted T cells, or PBMCs. The repertoires were made available in a free public database intended to serve as a resource for research on the immune response to SARS-CoV-2. The samples were drawn from two sources: the first 160 participants of the ongoing ImmuneRACE study, and about 1,300 subjects contributed by 6 global collaborators. What the authors observed across the whole study: How much clinical and demographic metadata was included differed by source and by participant, and the metadata was provided uncurated.

The immunoSEQ Assay, a bias-controlled multiplex PCR, was used to amplify TCRbeta CDR3 regions from genomic DNA. Per the source publication's procedure: Within the assay, amplification of reference gene primers was used to estimate how many nucleated cells each sample contained. To quantify the absolute abundance of each unique TCRbeta CDR3 rearrangement, sequence reads were collapsed and filtered. For each sample, productive Simpson clonality was calculated by taking the square root of Simpson's diversity index across productive rearrangements. Not all clones reach the TCRdb copy of this immuneACCESS table, which keeps in-frame sequences only. Checked studies attribute under half of the gap to unresolved V genes and leave the rest unexplained. V, J and clone size derive from that table, while D and trimming were established from the DNA sequence. The sample data list over 150,000 clones, and approximately 82% of these were observed just once. Of the sample, under 15% falls within the top ten clones.

Via the germline V gene (reference sequence), CDR1 is MNHEY and CDR2 SMNVEV. Cut back by 6 bases and 4 bases, the V and J ends lie 18 bases apart. Taken from cysteine to phenylalanine, the CDR3 has 16 residues. Of the read, only the CDR3 DNA is kept; its 48 bases are in frame from base 1. The collaborating institutions used their own protocols to collect whole blood in K2EDTA tubes. For TCRbeta analysis, collaborators shipped samples as frozen whole blood, isolated PBMCs, or DNA extracted from either of those sample types. The table lists this clone with a count of one. Its antigen specificity is not known. The record has no base qualities; no much larger clone is one base away.

This sequence was found in a human donor in a cohort sampled during active COVID-19. The sample comprised peripheral blood. The chain joins TRBV27 to TRBJ1-4; TRBD1 could be the D gene, as 5 bases match. The CDR3 region: CASSRGGGALNEKLFF. The nucleotides read TGTGCCAGCAGCCGCGGGGGTGGGGCGCTTAATGAAAAACTGTTTTTT.